Shown below are 13 T cell receptor beta chains from a single sample sequenced in a study of blood T cell repertoires in COVID-19. The protocol was immunoSEQ multiplex PCR, while the TCRdb copy is restricted to in-frame clones and leaves out a portion. Of tens of thousands of clones in the sample, 85% to 90% were seen once. Material: peripheral blood. These receptor sequences come from a woman aged 80 or over with active COVID-19.

This clone has more than one count but fewer than ten. The CDR3 reads CASSVGLVGGETQYF. In DNA form, the CDR3 reads TGTGCCAGCAGCGTAGGGCTAGTTGGTGGAGAGACCCAGTACTTC. The chain links TRBV9 to TRBJ2-5; D ambiguous. Trimming took off 0 bases at V and 4 bases at J, with 13 bases between the two ends. This CDR3 is built from 15 residues. CDR1 and CDR2 from the germline V gene are SGDLS and YYNGEE.

This clone came up once. The chain joins TRBV3-1 (or the pseudogene TRBV3-2) to TRBJ2-7; perhaps TRBD2 as D (6 bases). The V gene lost 1 base and the J gene lost 0 bases, with 10 bases spanning the gap. Germline V CDR1 and CDR2: LGHDT, YNNKEL (reference sequence). CDR3 length: 15 amino acids. The CDR3 region is CASSQVAAGSYEQYF. The CDR3 DNA reads TGTGCCAGCAGCCAAGTAGCGGCCGGCTCCTACGAGCAGTACTTC.

The chain links TRBV27 to TRBJ1-1; the D gene is possibly TRBD1 (5 bases). The V gene's germline CDR1 is MNHEY and CDR2 SMNVEV (reference sequence). Deletions cut 3 bases from V and 2 bases from J, with 19 bases between. The CDR3 contains 17 residues. CDR3 sequence reads: CASSLGPRGRSNTEAFF. The CDR3 nucleotides read TGTGCCAGCAGTTTGGGTCCCCGGGGGAGGTCCAACACTGAAGCTTTCTTT.

This chain links TRBV7-2 with TRBJ2-7; perhaps TRBD1 as D (6 bases). This CDR3 has 15 amino acids. CDR1 is SGHTA, CDR2 FQGNSA, per germline. V was clipped by 5 bases and J by 2 bases, with 16 bases between them. Here the CDR3 reads CASSPGVGGTYEQYF. In DNA form, the CDR3 reads TGTGCCAGCAGCCCAGGGGTCGGCGGAACCTACGAGCAGTACTTC.

The V and J genes are TRBV11-3 and TRBJ2-5, with D possibly TRBD2 on 6 matching bases. The CDR3 covers 16 residues. Trimming stripped 5 bases from V and 4 bases from J, with 20 bases between. Germline V gene data show CDR1 as SGHNT and CDR2 as YENEEA. The CDR3 nucleotides read TGTGCCAGCAGCGTAGGGGTGGGTCAGGGAGGAGAGACCCAGTACTTC. Amino acid sequence: CASSVGVGQGGETQYF.

The genes are TRBV6-4 and TRBJ1-2, with D uncertain. CDR1 is MRHNA and CDR2 is SNTAGT in the germline V gene. The CDR3 has 16 amino acids. V lost 9 bases to trimming and J lost 4 bases, with 24 bases between them. In nucleotides, the CDR3 is TGTGCCAGAGATACCCCAGGATCCAGATACCTCTATGGCTACACCTTC. Translating gives CARDTPGSRYLYGYTF.

The genes are TRBV18 and TRBJ2-3; TRBD2 agrees at 8 bases. V was clipped by 3 bases and J by 4 bases; unmatched bases: 6. This CDR3 is 15 amino acids long. The V gene's germline CDR1 is KGHSH and CDR2 LQKENI. The CDR3 reads CASSPTGGRPDTQYF. The CDR3, as DNA: TGTGCCAGCTCACCGACGGGCGGGAGGCCAGATACGCAGTATTTT.

A remark on this clone: At one of its ends the junction is not consistent with the germline gene, which may arise from a read error. This chain connects TRBV30 to TRBJ2-5, with 12 bases fitting TRBD2. From germline, CDR1 is GTSNPN and CDR2 SVGIG (reference sequence). The CDR3 totals 14 residues. The CDR3 here is CASSPGLAGETQYF. The CDR3 coding sequence is TGTGCCTCGAGTCCGGGACTAGCGGGAGAGACCCAGTACTTC.

In DNA form, the CDR3 reads TGTGCCTGGTCGGAGGGAGATACGCAGTATTTT. It yields the protein CAWSEGDTQYF. The V and J genes are TRBV30 and TRBJ2-3; D perhaps matches TRBD2 (6 bases). CDR1 and CDR2 from the germline V gene are GTSNPN and SVGIG (reference sequence). This CDR3 region has 11 residues. The V and J ends lost 5 bases and 5 bases respectively, with 8 bases between them.

This clone was found a few times. The chain couples TRBV30 to TRBJ2-2; the match to TRBD2 covers 7 bases. V lost 0 bases to trimming and J lost 4 bases; unmatched junction nucleotides: 5. This CDR3 region has 15 residues. Per the germline V gene, CDR1 is GTSNPN and CDR2 is SVGIG (reference sequence). The CDR3 region is CAWSVGLVTTGELFF. In nucleotides, the CDR3 is TGTGCCTGGAGTGTCGGACTAGTAACCACCGGGGAGCTGTTTTTT.

The gene calls are TRBV7-2 and TRBJ2-5, with no clear D. Germline CDR1 and CDR2: SGHTA and FQGNSA. The CDR3 is 15 residues long. V gave up 5 bases and J gave up 0 bases, with 13 bases separating them. The CDR3 here is CASSLLPAYQETQYF. In nucleotides, the CDR3 is TGTGCCAGCAGCCTCCTCCCAGCGTACCAAGAGACCCAGTACTTC.

The CDR3 loop reads CASSLALTNNEQFF. The CDR3 DNA sequence: TGCGCCAGCAGCTTGGCCTTAACTAACAATGAGCAGTTCTTC. The rearrangement links TRBV5-1 to TRBJ2-1; D is unclear. Per the germline V gene, CDR1 is SGHRS and CDR2 is YFSETQ. CDR3 length: 14 amino acids. Trimming left V 0 bases short and J 5 bases short, with 9 bases between.

The rearrangement joins TRBV5-1 to TRBJ1-6, with no clear D. This CDR3 has 15 residues. V gave up 6 bases and J gave up 4 bases, with 14 bases separating them. The germline CDR1 and CDR2 sequences are SGHRS and YFSETQ. Here the CDR3 DNA reads TGCGCCAGCAACCCGGGGAGTCTTTATAATTCACCCCTCCACTTT. Residues: CASNPGSLYNSPLHF.